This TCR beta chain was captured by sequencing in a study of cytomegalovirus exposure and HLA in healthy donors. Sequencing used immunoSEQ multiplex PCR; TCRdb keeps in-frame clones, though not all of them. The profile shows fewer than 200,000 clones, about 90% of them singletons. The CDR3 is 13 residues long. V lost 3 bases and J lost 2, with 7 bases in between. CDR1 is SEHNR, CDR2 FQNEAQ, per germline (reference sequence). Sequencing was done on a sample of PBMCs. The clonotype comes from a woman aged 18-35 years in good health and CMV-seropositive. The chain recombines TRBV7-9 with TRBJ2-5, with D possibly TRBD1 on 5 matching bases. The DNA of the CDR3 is TGTGCCAGCAGCTTGGGGCCTCAAGAGACCCAGTACTTC. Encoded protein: CASSLGPQETQYF. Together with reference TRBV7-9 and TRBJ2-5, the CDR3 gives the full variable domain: DTGVSQNPRHKITKRGQNVTFRCDPISEHNRLYWYRQTLGQGPEFLTYFQNEAQLEKSRLLSDRFSAERPKGSFSTLEIQRTEQGDSAMYLCASSLGPQETQYFGPGTRLLVL.